This TCR beta chain was found in a study of cytomegalovirus exposure and HLA in healthy donors. The PCR ran on 60 Vbeta and 13 Jbeta primers. The assay was immunoSEQ multiplex PCR, and TCRdb's table has in-frame clones only and misses some. The table has some 150,000 clones, about 64% seen once; the top ten hold less than 3%. The CDR3 loop spans 14 amino acids. Germline assignment: CDR1 SGHTA and CDR2 FQGNSA. V was pared by 6 bases and J by 2 bases, with 13 bases between. Sequencing was performed on PBMCs. The source of this sequence is a middle-aged woman in good health and CMV-seronegative. The chain combines TRBV7-2 with TRBJ1-1; TRBD1 might be the D (6 bases). The CDR3 DNA is TGTGCCAGCAGGCTCAGGGGTATCAACACTGAAGCTTTCTTT. It is translated as CASRLRGINTEAFF.